This T cell receptor (beta chain) was documented in a study of identical twins. Study-wide findings and caveats: Alpha sequences that were out-of-frame and twin-shared showed an excess of low generation probability.

The table lists this clonotype with a few counts. The antigen remains unidentified. The CDR3 is 16 residues long. The V segment lost 4 bases and the J segment 5 bases; nucleotides outside the gene matches: 5. The V gene's germline CDR1 is SGHRS and CDR2 YFSETQ. One entry per CDR3 protein, called by TCRdb with MiXCR from the 5' RACE reads. The data show roughly 720,000 distinct CDR3 sequences, 15% to 20% seen once. The sample was also reused in another study, on T cells expressing NK-cell markers. From that report: HCMV specificity of expanded NKG2C+ T cell clones remained unclear.

This receptor was identified in a woman aged 18-29 years in good health. The chain uses TRBV5-1 and TRBJ2-3, with 15 bases identical to TRBD2. The specimen was PBMCs. This CDR3 is CASSKGTSGRIDTQYF. The CDR3 nucleotides are TGCGCCAGCAGCAAAGGGACTAGCGGGAGGATAGATACGCAGTATTTT.